This T cell receptor beta chain was captured in a study of OX40 agonist ivuxolimab in advanced cancers. The table lists this clone with a few counts. The junction shows a germline mismatch at one end, possibly a read error. Repertoires were generated with immunoSEQ multiplex PCR, while TCRdb's copy carries only in-frame clones and drops some. The sample contains roughly 74,000 clones, 92% of which appear only once. The CDR3 covers 15 residues. Germline V gene sequence: CDR1 MNHEY, CDR2 SVGAGI. The rearrangement links TRBV6-5 to TRBJ2-7; D uncertain. This sample comprised CD4+ or CD8+ T cells sorted from blood, obtained in a trial of the OX40 agonist ivuxolimab. The sequence derives from an adult with an advanced solid tumor such as melanoma, head and neck, liver or kidney cancer. The CDR3 coding sequence is TGTGCCAGCAGTTACGCGGACCCCGGCTCCGACGAGCAGTACTTC. Its translation: CASSYADPGSDEQYF.